This T cell receptor (beta chain) was sequenced for a study of siplizumab effects on memory and regulatory T cells. In germline, CDR1 is ENHRY, CDR2 SYGVKD. This CDR3 has 17 amino acids. With V trimmed by 4 bases and J by 2 bases, 7 bases remained unmatched. Data came from immunoSEQ multiplex PCR; TCRdb stores just in-frame clones and leaves some out. In the table there are around 68,000 clones, over 75% of which are singletons. Overall study results and limits: Versus roughly 27% in controls, the mappable alloreactive CD4+ clones averaged approximately 69% Treg-derived with siplizumab. Unstimulated naive T cells seemed to show more diversity than memory cells did, and they also seemed to be among the major contributors to the alloresponse. Researchers did not confirm the suppressive function of proliferating Tregs from siplizumab cultures.

Turning to this clone: The antigen remains undetermined.

The clonotype was recovered from a human donor in good health. Sequenced material: Tregs sorted from blood. V and J are TRBV10-3 and TRBJ2-2; 10 bases line up with TRBD2. CDR3 coding DNA: TGTGCCATCAGTGGACCTCCTAGCGGGAGAAACACCGGGGAGCTGTTTTTT. This gives the protein CAISGPPSGRNTGELFF.